The T cell receptor beta chain described here comes from a study of beta chain features in type 1 diabetes. On this clone itself: Antigen unknown.

Trimming took off 1 base at V and 2 bases at J, with 14 bases between the two ends. Germline values: CDR1 LNHNV, CDR2 YYDKDF (reference sequence). The length of the CDR3 is 16 residues. The investigators reverse transcribed all of the isolated RNA, so they sequenced expressed TCRB transcripts. Sequencing used immunoSEQ multiplex PCR; TCRdb keeps in-frame clones, though not all of them. The table records some 200,000 clones, approximately 16% of them present only once. Study-level findings and limits: Researchers report that Type 1 diabetes patients had moderately but significantly shorter TCRB CDR3s across all four CD4+ subsets.

The TCR sequence derives from a man aged 25 to 40 with type 1 diabetes. This chain links TRBV15 with TRBJ2-5, with D possibly called TRBD1 or TRBD2 (5 bases each). The sequenced material came from naive CD4+ T cells from blood. This chain's CDR3 is CATSRAPGAIQETQYF. Written as DNA, the CDR3 is TGTGCCACCAGCAGAGCCCCCGGGGCTATTCAAGAGACCCAGTACTTC. Full variable domain (rest looked up from reference TRBV15 and TRBJ2-5): DAMVIQNPRYQVTQFGKPVTLSCSQTLNHNVMYWYQQKSSQAPKLLFHYYDKDFNNEADTPDNFQSRRPNTSFCFLDIRSPGLGDTAMYLCATSRAPGAIQETQYFGPGTRLLVL.